Below are 2 T cell receptor beta chains sequenced from a single sample in a study of blood T cell repertoires in COVID-19. Assay: immunoSEQ multiplex PCR; the TCRdb copy retains only in-frame clones and omits some. The data show some 250,000 clones, about 89% seen once. Source material: PBMCs or T cells enriched from blood (not recorded which). The receptors originated from a man aged 40-55 years who had recovered from COVID-19.

Comment on this clone: The same CDR3 can be traced to other DNA sequences in this sample. The chain couples TRBV15 to TRBJ1-5; possibly TRBD1 for D (5 bases). CDR1 and CDR2 (germline): LNHNV, YYDKDF (reference sequence). V was clipped by 0 bases and J by 1 base, with 7 bases between them. This CDR3 is built from 15 residues. In DNA form, the CDR3 reads TGTGCCACCAGCAGAGATCGGGGGAGCAATCAGCCCCAGCATTTT. Amino acids: CATSRDRGSNQPQHF.

CDR3 loop: CAISERDTSNTEAFF. CDR3 in DNA: TGTGCCATCAGTGAACGAGACACATCGAACACTGAAGCTTTCTTT. The J gene is TRBJ1-1, the V gene TRBV10-3, with no clear D. V was pared by 3 bases and J by 1 base, with 12 bases between. The CDR3 has 15 amino acids. Germline loops: CDR1 ENHRY, CDR2 SYGVKD.